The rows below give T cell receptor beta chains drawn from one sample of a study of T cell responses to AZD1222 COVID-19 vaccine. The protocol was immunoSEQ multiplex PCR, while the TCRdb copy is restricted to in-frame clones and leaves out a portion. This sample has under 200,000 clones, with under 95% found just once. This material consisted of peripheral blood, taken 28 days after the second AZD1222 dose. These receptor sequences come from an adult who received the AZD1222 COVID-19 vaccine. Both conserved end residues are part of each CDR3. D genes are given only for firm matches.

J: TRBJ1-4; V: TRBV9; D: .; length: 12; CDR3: CASSVGTSPLFF; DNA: TGTGCCAGCAGCGTTGGGACCTCCCCACTGTTTTTT
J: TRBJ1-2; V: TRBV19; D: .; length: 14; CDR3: CASSIGSFPYGYTF; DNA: TGTGCCAGTAGTATTGGCTCCTTCCCATATGGCTACACCTTC
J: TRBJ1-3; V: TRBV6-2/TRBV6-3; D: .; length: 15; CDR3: CASSHGGFSGNTIYF; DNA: TGTGCCAGCAGCCACGGGGGATTCTCTGGAAACACCATATATTTT
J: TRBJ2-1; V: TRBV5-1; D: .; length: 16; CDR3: CASSSLLGRSYNEQFF; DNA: TGCGCCAGCAGCTCCCTACTGGGCAGATCCTACAATGAGCAGTTCTTC
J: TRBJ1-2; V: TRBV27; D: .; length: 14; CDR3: CASRLSIENYGYTF; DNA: TGTGCCAGCAGACTTTCGATTGAGAACTATGGCTACACCTTC
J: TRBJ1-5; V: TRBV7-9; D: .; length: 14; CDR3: CASSSPTVIQPQHF; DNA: TGTGCCAGCAGCTCTCCGACAGTTATACAGCCCCAGCATTTT
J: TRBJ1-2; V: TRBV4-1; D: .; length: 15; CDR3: CASSQDLGGVNGYTF; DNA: TGCGCCAGCAGCCAAGATTTGGGGGGCGTGAATGGCTACACCTTC
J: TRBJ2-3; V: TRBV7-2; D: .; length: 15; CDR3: CASSLWASSTDTQYF; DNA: TGTGCCAGCAGCTTATGGGCATCTAGCACAGATACGCAGTATTTT
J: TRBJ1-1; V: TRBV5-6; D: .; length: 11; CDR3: CASSINTEAFF; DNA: TGTGCCAGCAGCATAAACACTGAAGCTTTCTTT
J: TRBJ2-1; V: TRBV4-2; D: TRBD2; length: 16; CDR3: CASSQEAGAAYNEQFF; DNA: TGTGCCAGCAGCCAAGAAGCGGGAGCCGCCTACAATGAGCAGTTCTTC
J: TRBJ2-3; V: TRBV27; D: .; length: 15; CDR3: CASSPRPGTGSWQYF; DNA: TGTGCCAGCAGTCCACGTCCCGGGACCGGGTCATGGCAGTATTTT
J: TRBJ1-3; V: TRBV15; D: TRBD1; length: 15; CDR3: CATSREGTAGNTIYF; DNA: TGTGCCACCAGCAGAGAAGGGACAGCTGGAAACACCATATATTTT
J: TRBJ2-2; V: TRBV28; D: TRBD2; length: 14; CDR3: CASTASGRTGELFF; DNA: TGTGCCAGCACGGCTAGCGGGAGGACCGGGGAGCTGTTTTTT